The sequence of this T cell receptor (beta chain) was determined in a study of blood T cells in healthy people across ages. For the second PCR, which ran for about 7 to 11 cycles, a sample-barcoded 5' primer and a J-beta primer mix were used. TCRdb reprocessed the 5' RACE reads via MiXCR and lists one record per CDR3 protein. The sample has roughly 700,000 distinct CDR3 sequences, over 45% seen once. The CDR3 runs to 15 residues. V was clipped by 0 bases and J by 4 bases, with 14 bases between them. Germline-derived CDR1 and CDR2 are DFQATT and SNEGSKA (reference sequence). The clonotype was recovered from a woman aged 55-70 years in good health. The chain combines TRBV20-1 with TRBJ2-3, with D possibly TRBD1 on 6 matching bases. Sequencing was carried out using blood. DNA for the CDR3: TGCAGTGCTAGAGAGGCAGGGGAGCGTTCAGATACGCAGTATTTT. The encoded protein is CSAREAGERSDTQYF.